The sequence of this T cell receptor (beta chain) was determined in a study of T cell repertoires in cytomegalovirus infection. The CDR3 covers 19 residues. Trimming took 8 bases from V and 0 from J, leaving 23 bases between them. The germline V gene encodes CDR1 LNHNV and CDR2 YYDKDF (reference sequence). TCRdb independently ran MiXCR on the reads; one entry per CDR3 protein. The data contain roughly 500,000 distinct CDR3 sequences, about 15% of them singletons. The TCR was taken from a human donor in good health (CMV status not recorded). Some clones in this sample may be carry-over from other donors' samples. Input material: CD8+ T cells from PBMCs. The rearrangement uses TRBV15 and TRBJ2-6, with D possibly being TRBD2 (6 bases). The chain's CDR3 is CATSGLGGPFHSGANVLTF. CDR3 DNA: TGTGCCACCTCCGGCCTAGGAGGGCCATTTCACTCTGGGGCCAACGTCCTGACTTTC.